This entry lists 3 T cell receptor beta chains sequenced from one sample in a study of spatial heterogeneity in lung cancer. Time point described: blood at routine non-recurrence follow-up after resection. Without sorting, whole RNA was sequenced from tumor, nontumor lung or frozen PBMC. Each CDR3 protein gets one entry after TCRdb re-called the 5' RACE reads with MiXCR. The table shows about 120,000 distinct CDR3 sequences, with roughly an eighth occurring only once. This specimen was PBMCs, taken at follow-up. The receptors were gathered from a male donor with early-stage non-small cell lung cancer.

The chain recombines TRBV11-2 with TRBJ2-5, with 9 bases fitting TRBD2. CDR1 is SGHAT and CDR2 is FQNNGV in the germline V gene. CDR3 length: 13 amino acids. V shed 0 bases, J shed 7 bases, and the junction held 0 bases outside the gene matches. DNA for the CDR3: TGTGCCAGCAGCTTAGAACTAGCGGGGACCCAGTACTTC. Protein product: CASSLELAGTQYF.

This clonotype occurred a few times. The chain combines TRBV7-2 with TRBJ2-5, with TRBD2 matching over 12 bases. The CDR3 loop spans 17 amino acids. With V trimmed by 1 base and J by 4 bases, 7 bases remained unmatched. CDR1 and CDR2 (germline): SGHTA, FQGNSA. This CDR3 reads CASSLEASGGAGETQYF. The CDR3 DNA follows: TGTGCCAGCAGCTTAGAGGCTAGCGGGGGGGCAGGAGAGACCCAGTACTTC. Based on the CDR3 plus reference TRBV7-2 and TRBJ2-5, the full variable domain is GAGVSQSPSNKVTEKGKDVELRCDPISGHTALYWYRQSLGQGLEFLIYFQGNSAPDKSGLPSDRFSAERTGGSVSTLTIQRTQQEDSAVYLCASSLEASGGAGETQYFGPGTRLLVL.

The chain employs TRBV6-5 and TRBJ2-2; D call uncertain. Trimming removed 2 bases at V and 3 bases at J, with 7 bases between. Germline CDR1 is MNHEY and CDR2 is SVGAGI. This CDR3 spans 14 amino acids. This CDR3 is CASSYGWDTGELFF. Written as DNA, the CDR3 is TGTGCCAGCAGTTACGGTTGGGACACCGGGGAGCTGTTTTTT.